Following are 17 T cell receptor beta chains from one sample sequenced in a study of patients and donors after allogeneic stem cell transplantation. One entry per CDR3 protein results from TCRdb running MiXCR on the RT-PCR reads. The table lists approximately 410,000 distinct CDR3 sequences, more than 15% of them singletons. The sample was blood, either unsorted or a sorted T cell fraction (not recorded which). These receptors originate from a human donor who was either an allogeneic HSCT recipient or a stem cell or donor lymphocyte infusion donor (not recorded which). It is not recorded whose cells these are; they may come from a transplant donor.

The chain joins TRBV9 to TRBJ2-3, with 7 bases fitting TRBD2. Trimming cost V 0 bases and J 3 bases; bases outside gene matches: 1. The CDR3 consists of 14 residues. Germline values: CDR1 SGDLS, CDR2 YYNGEE. Written as DNA, the CDR3 is TGTGCCAGCAGCGTAGGGACTAGGACAGATACGCAGTATTTT. Its translation is CASSVGTRTDTQYF.

V and J are TRBV6-1 and TRBJ2-3, with D possibly matching TRBD1 (6 bases). Germline CDR1 and CDR2: MNHNS and SASEGT. V was clipped by 6 bases and J by 2 bases, with 18 bases between them. CDR3 length: 16 residues. CDR3 sequence: CASRYTGNAPTDTQYF. The CDR3 DNA sequence: TGTGCCAGCAGGTATACAGGGAACGCACCCACAGATACGCAGTATTTT.

A few counts support this clonotype. V and J are TRBV27 and TRBJ1-2; no clear D. Trimming took off 5 bases at V and 0 bases at J, with 10 bases between the two ends. The V gene's germline CDR1 is MNHEY and CDR2 SMNVEV (reference sequence). CDR3 size: 14 residues. The CDR3 spells CASSPTEPNYGYTF. The CDR3 coding sequence is TGTGCCAGCAGTCCGACGGAACCTAACTATGGCTACACCTTC.

The chain joins TRBV24-1 to TRBJ1-5; 7 bases line up with TRBD1. The CDR3 contains 16 residues. Germline-derived CDR1 and CDR2 are KGHDR and SFDVKD. V lost 2 bases, J lost 4 bases, and 7 bases stayed unmatched. DNA for the CDR3: TGTGCCACCAGTGATTCGACAGGGCGGGGTAATCAGCCCCAGCATTTT. Its protein product is CATSDSTGRGNQPQHF.

The chain carries TRBV20-1 and TRBJ2-1; 8 nucleotides agree with TRBD2. The junction had 10 bases not matched to a gene; V was cut back by 0 bases and J by 12 bases. CDR3 length: 14 residues. Germline-derived CDR1 and CDR2 are DFQATT and SNEGSKA (reference sequence). CDR3 sequence: CSAREGTRGGPQFF. The CDR3 DNA is TGCAGTGCTAGAGAAGGGACTAGAGGGGGTCCGCAGTTCTTC.

This clonotype was seen ten or more times. This chain uses TRBV7-8 with TRBJ2-2; D is unresolved. CDR1 is SGHVS, CDR2 FQNEAQ, per germline. This CDR3 contains 17 residues. Deletions cut 1 base from V and 1 base from J, with 13 bases between. The CDR3 DNA is TGTGCCAGCAGCTTAGGGGTTAGCAGATTGAACACCGGGGAGCTGTTTTTT. Translating gives CASSLGVSRLNTGELFF.

V and J are TRBV7-8 and TRBJ1-2; possibly TRBD1 for D (6 bases). The CDR3 is 14 residues long. V was trimmed by 4 bases and J by 5 bases, leaving 14 bases between them. Germline CDR1 and CDR2: SGHVS and FQNEAQ. The CDR3 bases are TGTGCCAGCAGCTCAAATACAGGGAAATATGGCTACACCTTC. This gives the protein CASSSNTGKYGYTF.

V is TRBV5-1 and J is TRBJ2-7; the D gene is possibly TRBD1 (6 bases). The CDR3 is 13 amino acids. The V gene lost 3 bases and the J gene lost 7 bases, with 14 bases spanning the gap. The germline CDR1 and CDR2 sequences are SGHRS and YFSETQ. The CDR3 DNA reads TGCGCCAGCAGCTCAACAGGGACCTTTGAGCAGTACTTC. It is translated as CASSSTGTFEQYF.

This clonotype turned up a few times. The DNA of the CDR3 is TGTGCCAGCTCACCACAGCGGACCAACTACGAGCAGTACTTC. Its translation is CASSPQRTNYEQYF. The chain employs TRBV18 and TRBJ2-7; possible D gene TRBD2, 5 bases. CDR3 length: 14 residues. The V gene's germline CDR1 is KGHSH and CDR2 LQKENI. Deletions cut 1 base from V and 3 bases from J, with 10 bases between.

This clonotype showed up just a few times. This rearrangement joins TRBV12-3 or TRBV12-4 to TRBJ2-7; D is possibly TRBD2 (6 bases). The length of the CDR3 is 15 residues. V lost 1 base, J lost 7 bases, and 17 bases lay in between. In DNA form, the CDR3 reads TGTGCCAGCAGTTTAGATCCCGGGTGGAGGGTGGAGCAGTACTTC. Its translation: CASSLDPGWRVEQYF.

The V call is TRBV19, the J call TRBJ2-3; 7 nucleotides agree with TRBD1. CDR3 length: 13 amino acids. CDR1 and CDR2 (germline): LNHDA, SQIVND (reference sequence). With V trimmed by 9 bases and J by 3 bases, 6 bases remained unmatched. The CDR3 DNA follows: TGTGCCAGCCGACAGGGTATGACAGATACGCAGTATTTT. It is translated as CASRQGMTDTQYF.

This rearrangement joins TRBV3-1 to TRBJ2-7; D gene unclear. Germline V CDR1 and CDR2: LGHDT, YNNKEL (reference sequence). V lost 4 bases, J lost 1 base, and 11 bases lay in between. This CDR3 contains 14 residues. CDR3 nucleotides: TGTGCCAGCAGCCCTCTGACCATTTCCTACGAGCAGTACTTC. It is translated as CASSPLTISYEQYF.

The rearrangement links TRBV20-1 to TRBJ2-1, with 14 bases lining up with TRBD2. Trimming took 0 bases from V and 8 from J; bases not matched to a gene: 9. There are 17 residues in the CDR3. Germline V lookup: CDR1 DFQATT, CDR2 SNEGSKA (reference sequence). CDR3 residues: CSARDWRGGLAGDEQFF. The CDR3 DNA is TGCAGTGCTAGAGATTGGAGAGGGGGACTAGCGGGAGATGAGCAGTTCTTC.

This clonotype was recorded a few times. The rearrangement uses TRBV12-3 or TRBV12-4 and TRBJ2-5, with D perhaps matching TRBD1 or TRBD2 (5 bases each). V lost 5 bases and J lost 2, with 18 bases in between. CDR3 length: 16 amino acids. CDR3 sequence reads: CASSRGVGAGQETQYF. CDR3 nucleotides: TGTGCCAGCAGTAGAGGGGTTGGGGCAGGACAAGAGACCCAGTACTTC.

The chain is built from TRBV27 and TRBJ2-7; TRBD2 is a possible D gene (6 bases). CDR1 is MNHEY, CDR2 SMNVEV, per germline (reference sequence). The CDR3 is made up of 14 amino acids. The V and J ends lost 1 base and 3 bases respectively, with 10 bases between them. CDR3 sequence (DNA): TGTGCCAGCAGTTTATACCGGGGGTACTACGAGCAGTACTTC. Its protein is CASSLYRGYYEQYF.

This clonotype has just a few counts. The chain combines TRBV7-2 with TRBJ2-2, with 10 positions matching TRBD2. Germline V CDR1 and CDR2: SGHTA, FQGNSA. V dropped 2 bases and J dropped 2; count of bases not matched to a gene: 5. The CDR3 runs 17 residues. The CDR3 reads CASSLRRTSGNTGELFF. CDR3 nucleotides: TGTGCCAGCAGCTTACGGCGGACTAGCGGTAACACCGGGGAGCTGTTTTTT.

This chain joins TRBV4-1 and TRBJ2-7; the D call may be TRBD1 or TRBD2 (6 bases each). Germline V gene data show CDR1 as MGHRA and CDR2 as YSYEKL. Trimming took off 10 bases at V and 5 bases at J, with 18 bases between the two ends. The CDR3 extends over 13 amino acids. The CDR3 DNA reads as TGCGCCACTTCACTACAGGGACTTGACGAGCAGTACTTC. Translated: CATSLQGLDEQYF.